Listed below are T cell receptor beta chains from one sample, sequenced in a study of blood T cell repertoires in COVID-19. Only in-frame clones appear in the TCRdb table, and some are missing; sequencing was by immunoSEQ multiplex PCR. The sample lists about 60,000 clones, 90% seen once, with more than 6.5% in the top ten. Sequencing input: peripheral blood. The origin of the receptors is a human donor with active COVID-19. The donor label of this sample is uncertain. Both conserved end residues are part of each CDR3. Each record gives: V gene, D gene, clone size, J gene, CDR3 DNA, CDR3 protein. A D gene is named only where the DNA matches it firmly. Some rows have no size entry. The others give once, few or many, or a class for an expanded clone.

>TRBV28|TRBD2|NA|TRBJ2-7
TGTGCCAGCAGTTTAGTTCCAGGACTAGCGCTTTCCTACGAGCAGTACTTC
CASSLVPGLALSYEQYF
>TRBV5-4|NA|NA|TRBJ1-3
TGTGCCAGCAGCCCTGGGGGGGGCTTCGAAGGAAACACCATATATTTT
CASSPGGGFEGNTIYF
>TRBV7-6|NA|NA|TRBJ1-4
TGTGCCAGCAGCCAAATGGGGAGGGAACATGAAAAACTGTTTTTT
CASSQMGREHEKLFF
>TRBV3-1/TRBV3-2|TRBD2|NA|TRBJ2-1
TGTGCCAGCAGCCAAGATCGCGGGGGGGCTTCCAATGAGCAGTTCTTC
CASSQDRGGASNEQFF
>TRBV28|TRBD2|NA|TRBJ2-5
TGTGCCAGCAGTCTAGCGGGGCTTCAAGAGACCCAGTACTTC
CASSLAGLQETQYF
>TRBV6-5|NA|NA|TRBJ1-2
TGTGCCAGCAGTCCCTGGGACACGGCGAACTATGGCTACACCTTC
CASSPWDTANYGYTF
>TRBV6-2/TRBV6-3|NA|NA|TRBJ2-7
TGTGCCAGCAGCCCGCTCTCTCTCTACCCCTACGAGCAGTACTTC
CASSPLSLYPYEQYF
>TRBV7-8|TRBD2|NA|TRBJ2-7
TGTGCCAGCAGCTTACTCGGGACTAGCCGGAGCGAGCAGTACTTC
CASSLLGTSRSEQYF
>TRBV19|TRBD1|NA|TRBJ2-7
TGTGCCAGTACCCCGGGACAGGGTCCCTACGAGCAGTACTTC
CASTPGQGPYEQYF
>TRBV10-3|NA|NA|TRBJ2-2
TGTGCCATCAGTGAGCTGCCTGTCTCTACCGCGAACACCGGGGAGCTGTTTTTT
CAISELPVSTANTGELFF
>TRBV3-1/TRBV3-2|TRBD2|NA|TRBJ2-1
TGTGCCAGCAGCCAAGAGCTAGCGGGAGTGAGCAGTGAGCAGTTCTTC
CASSQELAGVSSEQFF
>TRBV6-6|NA|once|TRBJ2-6
TGTGCCAGCAGTTATGGACAGAGCTCTGGGGCCAACGTCCTGACTTTC
CASSYGQSSGANVLTF
>TRBV29-1|NA|NA|TRBJ2-1
TGCAGCGTTTTCGGTCCAAAGGAGGGTGAGCAGTTCTTC
CSVFGPKEGEQFF
>TRBV27|TRBD1|NA|TRBJ2-7
TGTGCCAGCAGTTTTCTTGGGACAGGGTCTAACCCACTCTACGAGCAGTACTTC
CASSFLGTGSNPLYEQYF
>TRBV9|TRBD1|NA|TRBJ1-2
TGTGCCAGCAGCCCGGGACAGGGGTCCTATGGCTACACCTTC
CASSPGQGSYGYTF
>TRBV5-6|TRBD1|NA|TRBJ2-5
TGTGCCAGCAGATCGGACAGGGGATCCCAAGAGACCCAGTACTTC
CASRSDRGSQETQYF
>TRBV18|NA|NA|TRBJ2-2
TGTGCCAGCTCACCCATACAGGGTAACACCGGGGAGCTGTTTTTT
CASSPIQGNTGELFF
>TRBV14|NA|NA|TRBJ2-1
TGTGCCAGCAGCCAGACTAGCTACAATGAGCAGTTCTTC
CASSQTSYNEQFF
>TRBV5-6|NA|NA|TRBJ1-4
TGTGCCAGCAGCTTGGCGGGGGGAATCAATGAAAAACTGTTTTTT
CASSLAGGINEKLFF
>TRBV28|NA|NA|TRBJ2-7
TGTGCCAGCAGTCACCCTTTCGGTAGCTCCTACGAGCAGTACTTC
CASSHPFGSSYEQYF
>TRBV2|TRBD2|few|TRBJ2-5
TGTGCCAGCAGTTCAGCGGGAGGGCCCCCAGAGACCCAGTACTTC
CASSSAGGPPETQYF
>TRBV5-6|NA|NA|TRBJ2-1
TGTGCCAGCAGTCCTAGACAGATTTCCTACAATGAGCAGTTCTTC
CASSPRQISYNEQFF
>TRBV7-8|TRBD1|NA|TRBJ2-1
TGTGCCAGCAGCCCATTTGAGGGAACAGGGGAAAAGATTAGGCAGTTCTTC
CASSPFEGTGEKIRQFF
>TRBV7-7|NA|NA|TRBJ2-5
TGTGCCAGCAGCCCTGTCCAGGCGCTAACAGAGACCCAGTACTTC
CASSPVQALTETQYF
>TRBV28|TRBD2|NA|TRBJ2-3
TGTGCCAGCAGTTTAGTTAGCGGGAGGTCAGATACGCAGTATTTT
CASSLVSGRSDTQYF
>TRBV9|NA|NA|TRBJ1-2
TGTGCCAGCAGCGGGGGAGTGCCTGTGGTCTACACCTTC
CASSGGVPVVYTF
>TRBV9|TRBD1|NA|TRBJ1-3
TGTGCCAGCAGCACGACAGGGGGTTGGTCTGGAAACACCATATATTTT
CASSTTGGWSGNTIYF
>TRBV5-4|NA|NA|TRBJ2-3
TGTGCCAGCAGCCGGCAAGGGTCCCTAGGAGGAGATACGCAGTATTTT
CASSRQGSLGGDTQYF
>TRBV29-1|TRBD1|few|TRBJ1-2
TGCAGCGTTGAAGATTTAGGGACAGGGGATGGCTACACCTTC
CSVEDLGTGDGYTF
>TRBV30|NA|NA|TRBJ1-1
TGTGCCTGGAGTGTAGAGCTACCGAACACTGAAGCTTTCTTT
CAWSVELPNTEAFF
>TRBV28|NA|NA|TRBJ2-7
TGTGCCAGCAGCTCGCAACTAACCGAGCAGTACTTC
CASSSQLTEQYF
>TRBV27|TRBD1|NA|TRBJ2-7
TGTGCCAGCACCCTCGGGACAGGGTCCTACGAGCAGTACTTC
CASTLGTGSYEQYF
>TRBV7-2|TRBD2|NA|TRBJ2-2
TGTGCCAGCAGCTTCGGGACTAGCCTTTTGAACACCGGGGAGCTGTTTTTT
CASSFGTSLLNTGELFF
>TRBV19|TRBD2|NA|TRBJ2-7
TGTGCCAGTAGTATCCCTCGGACTAGCGGGGAAGTTTCCTACGAGCAGTACTTC
CASSIPRTSGEVSYEQYF
>TRBV7-8|NA|NA|TRBJ2-6
TGTGCCAGCAGCTTAGTGGTAGACTCTGGGGCCAACGTCCTGACTTTC
CASSLVVDSGANVLTF
>TRBV7-3|TRBD2|once|TRBJ2-5
TGTGCCAGCAGCTCCGGACTAGCGGGGGTCGTGGGTCAAGAGACCCAGTACTTC
CASSSGLAGVVGQETQYF
>TRBV4-1|TRBD2|NA|TRBJ2-1
TGCGCCAGCAGCCTTTCTAGCGCGGGGGGGCCTAATGAGCAGTTCTTC
CASSLSSAGGPNEQFF
>TRBV5-1|NA|NA|TRBJ2-5
TGCGCCAGCAGCTGGCAGGGCCAAGAGACCCAGTACTTC
CASSWQGQETQYF
>TRBV28|NA|NA|TRBJ2-7
TGTGCCAGCAGTTTATTTATAGGCCCCGGGTGGGAGCAGTACTTC
CASSLFIGPGWEQYF
>TRBV6-5|NA|NA|TRBJ1-1
TGTGCCAGCAGTTACCGCTGGGAGGGCACTGAAGCTTTCTTT
CASSYRWEGTEAFF
>TRBV29-1|NA|NA|TRBJ2-6
TGCAGCGTTTTTTCAGCTGGGGCCAACGTCCTGACTTTC
CSVFSAGANVLTF
>TRBV29-1|NA|NA|TRBJ1-2
TGCAGCGTCCGGGACATAAACTATGGCTACACCTTC
CSVRDINYGYTF
>TRBV7-8|NA|few|TRBJ1-1
TGTGCCAGCAGCTTAGTTCTGGGGGCTTTGGACACTGAAGCTTTCTTT
CASSLVLGALDTEAFF
>TRBV6-5|NA|NA|TRBJ1-1
TGTGCCAGCAGTTACTCGCCCCAGGGCAGCACTGAAGCTTTCTTT
CASSYSPQGSTEAFF
>TRBV9|TRBD1|NA|TRBJ1-3
TGTGCCAGCAGCGGAACAGGGGAGCCAAACACCATATATTTT
CASSGTGEPNTIYF
>TRBV24-1|TRBD1|NA|TRBJ1-5
TGTGCCACCAGTGATTTGTGGTTGGGGCCAGGGGGCTTTCAGCCCCAGCATTTT
CATSDLWLGPGGFQPQHF
>TRBV7-3|TRBD2|NA|TRBJ2-5
TGTGCCAGCAGCTTAACTGGGACTAGCGGGGGAGTGACCCAGTACTTC
CASSLTGTSGGVTQYF
>TRBV15|TRBD2|NA|TRBJ2-3
TGTGCCACCAGCAGAGATGGGGAGGAATTAGCGGGGCGACCTAGCACAGATACGCAGTATTTT
CATSRDGEELAGRPSTDTQYF
>TRBV3-1/TRBV3-2|NA|once|TRBJ2-5
TGTGCCAGCAGCCCCGCCAGGGGAGGGGAGACCCAGTACTTC
CASSPARGGETQYF
>TRBV21-1|NA|NA|TRBJ1-2
TGTGCCAGCAGCAGATCATTAGTACGATTGCGGGCCTATGGCTACACCTTC
CASSRSLVRLRAYGYTF
>TRBV9|NA|many|TRBJ1-1
TGTGCCAGCAGCGGGGGGACATCGAATGAAGCTTTCTTT
CASSGGTSNEAFF
>TRBV7-9|NA|NA|TRBJ1-2
TGTGCCAGCAGCGCGACTGGGGGGAACTATGGCTACACCTTC
CASSATGGNYGYTF
>TRBV10-1|TRBD2|NA|TRBJ2-7
TGCGCCAGCTTAGGACTAGCGGGGGGTTTTAACTACGAGCAGTACTTC
CASLGLAGGFNYEQYF
>TRBV4-3|TRBD2|NA|TRBJ2-1
TGCGCCAGCAGCCAAAGACTAGCATACGGGGGGGGGACCCCCAATGAGCAGTTCTTC
CASSQRLAYGGGTPNEQFF